The following is a TCR beta chain sequence with its context. The target antigen is unknown. Scientists ran DNA taken from cultured CD4+ T cells through the Oncomine TCR Beta short-read assay for sequencing. Extraction of genomic DNA was performed on cultured CD4+ T cells. TCRdb re-called the PCR reads with MiXCR, one entry per CDR3 protein. The sample consists of over 10,000 distinct CDR3 sequences, around two fifths of them appearing once. The record originates from a study of vaccination and CD4 T cells after COVID-19. As to treatment: roughly 11-day PBMC culture with coronavirus spike peptide pools or control peptides (ViraFEST assay). Dates of positive PCR ran from March to December 2020, before US Alpha, Beta and Delta variants. Sequenced input: CD4+ T cells from blood, cultured in vitro. The TCR comes from a human donor who had recovered from COVID-19.

This CDR3 reads CASSPNRLAGSYNEQFF. As DNA, the CDR3 is TGTGCCAGCAGTCCAAATCGACTAGCGGGCTCCTACAATGAGCAGTTCTTC. The V gene is TRBV6-1, the J gene TRBJ2-1; 10 nucleotides line up with TRBD2. In germline, CDR1 is MNHNS, CDR2 SASEGT. CDR3 length: 17 residues. After removal of 5 bases from V and 0 bases from J, the junction contained 7 bases not matched to a gene.